This T cell receptor beta chain was observed in a study of blood T cells in healthy people across ages (dated by TCRdb to about 2015). Regarding the complete study: In model experiments, template switching captured roughly one uniquely barcoded TCR beta cDNA molecule for every two T cells. To track age-related changes in TCR beta repertoire diversity, the study relied on deep sequencing normalized with unique cDNA molecular identifiers. The donors were divided into four age groups: young (average approximately 15 years), middle-aged (roughly 42), aged (about 60) and long-lived (approximately 74). Two additional independent replicas of 1 million unique cDNA reads from the same blood draw were analyzed for two donors (one aged 18 to 29 and one aged 80 or older). The paper's findings and limits, for the study overall: Observed TCR beta diversity correlated strongly with the percentage of naive T cells measured by flow cytometry. Because profiling used bulk unsorted PBMCs, naive and antigen-experienced compartments could not be compared conclusively. Estimates of total diversity based on one million sequenced T cells were considered lower bounds and underestimates. Donor CMV infection status was unknown, potentially confounding age-related changes in expanded clonotypes. As age increased, observed TCR beta diversity per million T cells dropped in a roughly linear way, and a significant reduction was already evident by age approximately 40. Compared with the aged group, more naive CD4+ T cells, fewer expanded clones and increased TCR diversity were shown by the long-lived group, suggesting age selection.

CDR1 is given as SGHTA and CDR2 as FQGNSA, both from the germline V gene. From the cysteine through the phenylalanine, the CDR3 covers 15 amino acids. The sequence is cut down to CDR3 DNA, 45 bases in frame from base 1. Donors were a few dozen systemically healthy Caucasian individuals from Russia aged 6 to 90 years. Each donor gave around 9.9 milliliters of peripheral blood, collected into EDTA-treated Vacutainer tubes. Ficoll-Paque density-gradient centrifugation was used to isolate PBMCs, with at least 6.5 million per sample. Trizol reagent was used to extract total RNA from the PBMCs, yielding at least 5.5 micrograms per sample. Naive CD45RAhigh/CD27high T cell percentages were measured by flow cytometry on a PBMC aliquot from every donor. This clonotype has just one count. There is no known antigen for this receptor. One end of the junction varies from germline; a read error may be responsible.

Libraries were constructed by 5' RACE. TCRdb lists the instrument as Illumina HiSeq 2500. A second PCR of 7 to 11 cycles was performed with a sample-barcoded 5' primer and a J-beta primer mix. A template-switch 5' adaptor carrying 12 random nucleotides introduced a unique molecular identifier onto each TCR beta cDNA molecule. Each sample yielded at least 3 million CDR3-containing paired-end reads. First-strand cDNA was synthesized from all RNA with the Mint cDNA synthesis kit, primed by a TRBC-specific oligonucleotide. Following uracil-DNA glycosylase treatment, a first 18-cycle PCR with universal primers M1SS and BC2_uni_R was performed on all cDNA. The paper's data handling went like this. Normalization of each sample was performed by random selection of 1 million high-quality reads, each carrying a distinct molecular identifier. Instead of being binned into consensus sequences, reads that shared molecular identifiers were thrown out. MiTCR, set to a Q25 quality threshold and the strictest error-elimination algorithm, was used for CDR3 identification, clonotype clustering and error correction. A nonparametric unseen species model using Euler transformation provided a lower-bound estimate of total TCR beta diversity. TCRdb took the public reads, trimmed them with fastp at Q25, ran MiXCR for clone calling and kept in-frame beta chains. Rows with a matching CDR3 protein are joined into one entry that keeps the most common DNA and genes. The V and J calls here are based on TCRdb, not the publication. The sample records 800,000 to 1,300,000 distinct CDR3 sequences, 20% to 25% of which are singletons. Around 0.75% of the sample is in the top ten clones.

This sample also appeared in a second study, on T cells of mothers and their children. According to the second study: Nine systemically healthy Caucasian individuals served as donors, namely three mothers together with their six children. cDNA synthesis used all of the extracted RNA, with about 1.5 ug of RNA in each 15 ul reaction. Sample barcodes and 2-4 random nucleotides were added via the M1S primer in the second PCR. Over 9.5 million TCR beta CDR3 reads were obtained for each mother, and approximately 3.2 million reads were obtained for each child. Thymic selection shapes the output of TCR recombination in a similar way in related and unrelated pairs, and inherited differences have a minor effect. Normalized repertoire overlap was always slightly but never significantly higher in related than unrelated mother-child pairs. Persistent microchimeric T cell clones were not detected, at a sensitivity of approximately 93 clones per million clonotypes. In the study, deep NGS was used to compare the TCR beta repertoires of mothers and children, and features distinguishing related mother-child pairs from unrelated individuals were sought. Mothers averaged roughly 36 +/- 4 years of age and children averaged around 10 +/- 4 years. After adapters were ligated using NEBNext reagents, the libraries underwent 100+100 nt paired-end sequencing on an Illumina HiSeq 2000. To prevent cross-contamination, the mother and child libraries were prepared one month apart and sequenced in separate runs. For each donor, somewhere between roughly 450,000 and 2,000,000 distinct TCR beta clonotypes were identified. Naive TCR beta clonotypes were estimated from low-frequency clonotypes matched to each donor's FACS-determined naive share, without sorting.

The receptor's source is a girl aged 2-10 years in good health. The chain employs TRBV7-2 and TRBJ1-3, with the D gene too uncertain to name. Material: blood. Read as DNA, the sequence is TGTGCCAGCAGCTTAGGTGTCATCTCTGGAAACCCCATATATTTT. Translated, this gives CASSLGVISGNPIYF.